This is a list of T cell receptor beta chains from one sample in a study of regulatory T cells in long-lasting Graves disease. TCRdb re-derived calls from the multiplex PCR reads in MiXCR, one entry per CDR3 protein. The data hold under 300,000 distinct CDR3 sequences, with approximately 20% observed a single time. The same specimen was also included in a second study, on T cells in Graves' hyperthyroidism and ophthalmopathy.

Sequencing was performed on peripheral blood mononuclear cells (PBMCs), taken at new diagnosis, from a patient treated with antithyroid drugs. The receptors here all came from a woman younger than 45 with Graves disease. Each CDR3 is given with its conserved first and last residue. D genes are given only for firm matches. Size values are once, few and many counts, or a class for expanded clones, and some rows have none.

d_call: .
cdr3_length: 11
j_call: TRBJ1-4
v_call: TRBV3-1
clone_size: many
cdr3_aa: CASSTNEKLFF
cdr3_nt: TGTGCCAGCAGCACTAATGAAAAACTGTTTTTT

d_call: .
cdr3_length: 13
j_call: TRBJ1-5
v_call: TRBV27
clone_size: many
cdr3_aa: CASGYTDNQPQHF
cdr3_nt: TGTGCCAGCGGTTACACTGACAATCAGCCCCAGCATTTT

d_call: TRBD2
cdr3_length: 14
j_call: TRBJ2-7
v_call: TRBV20-1
clone_size: .
cdr3_aa: CSARALAGESEQYF
cdr3_nt: TGCAGTGCTAGGGCCCTAGCGGGGGAGTCCGAGCAGTACTTC

d_call: .
cdr3_length: 13
j_call: TRBJ1-2
v_call: TRBV4-1
clone_size: many
cdr3_aa: CASSQEKGYGYTF
cdr3_nt: TGCGCCAGCAGCCAAGAGAAGGGCTATGGCTACACCTTC

d_call: TRBD2
cdr3_length: 15
j_call: TRBJ2-5
v_call: TRBV19
clone_size: many
cdr3_aa: CASSIGGGGQETQYF
cdr3_nt: TGTGCCAGTAGTATAGGTGGCGGGGGGCAAGAGACCCAGTACTTC

d_call: .
cdr3_length: 16
j_call: TRBJ1-3
v_call: TRBV5-6
clone_size: few
cdr3_aa: CASSLARGISGNTIYF
cdr3_nt: TGTGCCAGCAGCTTGGCCAGGGGAATCTCTGGAAACACCATATATTTT

d_call: TRBD2
cdr3_length: 15
j_call: TRBJ2-1
v_call: TRBV4-1
clone_size: .
cdr3_aa: CASGTPGLAADEQFF
cdr3_nt: TGCGCCAGCGGCACTCCGGGACTAGCTGCCGATGAGCAGTTCTTC

d_call: .
cdr3_length: 13
j_call: TRBJ2-7
v_call: TRBV12-5
clone_size: .
cdr3_aa: CASGWGVTDEQYF
cdr3_nt: TGTGCTAGTGGTTGGGGGGTGACCGACGAGCAGTACTTC

d_call: .
cdr3_length: 16
j_call: TRBJ2-2
v_call: TRBV7-9
clone_size: .
cdr3_aa: CASSFGLGPNTGELFF
cdr3_nt: TGTGCCAGCAGCTTCGGACTGGGACCGAACACCGGGGAGCTGTTTTTT

d_call: TRBD1
cdr3_length: 15
j_call: TRBJ1-4
v_call: TRBV7-9
clone_size: many
cdr3_aa: CASSHSRQGSEKLFF
cdr3_nt: TGTGCCAGCAGCCATAGTCGACAGGGGTCCGAAAAACTGTTTTTT

d_call: .
cdr3_length: 17
j_call: TRBJ2-2
v_call: TRBV4-1
clone_size: .
cdr3_aa: CASSLNSFVSLAGELFF
cdr3_nt: TGCGCCAGCAGCTTGAACAGCTTTGTGAGCCTCGCCGGGGAGCTGTTTTTT

d_call: .
cdr3_length: 14
j_call: TRBJ2-3
v_call: TRBV5-1
clone_size: many
cdr3_aa: CASSLVAGTDTQYF
cdr3_nt: TGCGCCAGCAGCTTGGTGGCAGGCACAGATACGCAGTATTTT

d_call: .
cdr3_length: 15
j_call: TRBJ2-5
v_call: TRBV12-3/TRBV12-4
clone_size: many
cdr3_aa: CASRGRTGGQETQYF
cdr3_nt: TGTGCCAGCAGGGGGAGGACAGGCGGACAAGAGACCCAGTACTTC

d_call: .
cdr3_length: 15
j_call: TRBJ1-3
v_call: TRBV29-1
clone_size: .
cdr3_aa: CSVEGDWNSGNTIYF
cdr3_nt: TGCAGCGTTGAAGGGGATTGGAACTCTGGAAACACCATATATTTT

d_call: TRBD1
cdr3_length: 15
j_call: TRBJ2-7
v_call: TRBV19
clone_size: .
cdr3_aa: CASSPRQGPAGEQYF
cdr3_nt: TGTGCCAGTAGTCCTCGACAGGGCCCCGCGGGCGAGCAGTACTTC

d_call: .
cdr3_length: 16
j_call: TRBJ2-1
v_call: TRBV13
clone_size: many
cdr3_aa: CASSSVGAASYNEQFF
cdr3_nt: TGCGCCAGCAGCTCCGTGGGGGCAGCCTCCTACAATGAGCAGTTCTTC

d_call: .
cdr3_length: 14
j_call: TRBJ2-5
v_call: TRBV5-8
clone_size: many
cdr3_aa: CASSPDLVKETQYF
cdr3_nt: TGTGCCAGCAGCCCGGATTTGGTAAAAGAGACCCAGTACTTC

d_call: .
cdr3_length: 14
j_call: TRBJ1-1
v_call: TRBV10-3
clone_size: many
cdr3_aa: CAISDTVANTEAFF
cdr3_nt: TGTGCCATCAGTGATACAGTAGCGAACACTGAAGCTTTCTTT

d_call: TRBD1
cdr3_length: 16
j_call: TRBJ1-3
v_call: TRBV20-1
clone_size: many
cdr3_aa: CSAAPGQGARGNTIYF
cdr3_nt: TGCAGTGCTGCACCGGGACAGGGGGCGCGAGGAAACACCATATATTTT

d_call: TRBD2
cdr3_length: 14
j_call: TRBJ2-1
v_call: TRBV7-3
clone_size: .
cdr3_aa: CASSLGSSGGLQFF
cdr3_nt: TGTGCCAGCAGCTTAGGGTCTAGCGGGGGGTTGCAGTTCTTC

d_call: TRBD2
cdr3_length: 16
j_call: TRBJ2-3
v_call: TRBV6-1
clone_size: many
cdr3_aa: CASSSHSGGATDTQYF
cdr3_nt: TGTGCCAGCAGCAGCCATTCCGGGGGGGCGACAGATACGCAGTATTTT

d_call: .
cdr3_length: 11
j_call: TRBJ1-5
v_call: TRBV18
clone_size: many
cdr3_aa: CASSPQGTGNF
cdr3_nt: TGTGCCAGCTCACCACAGGGAACCGGCAATTTT

d_call: .
cdr3_length: 17
j_call: TRBJ1-1
v_call: TRBV12-5
clone_size: few
cdr3_aa: CASGLVVTGTLNTEALF
cdr3_nt: TGTGCTAGTGGTTTGGTGGTTACAGGTACTTTGAACACTGAAGCTCTCTTT

d_call: .
cdr3_length: 13
j_call: TRBJ1-1
v_call: TRBV7-9
clone_size: .
cdr3_aa: CASSFGGIAEAFF
cdr3_nt: TGTGCCAGCAGCTTCGGGGGGATAGCTGAAGCTTTCTTT

d_call: .
cdr3_length: 14
j_call: TRBJ1-1
v_call: TRBV20-1
clone_size: many
cdr3_aa: CSARDGRGGTEAFF
cdr3_nt: TGCAGTGCTAGAGATGGCAGGGGAGGGACTGAAGCTTTCTTT

d_call: .
cdr3_length: 13
j_call: TRBJ2-1
v_call: TRBV6-2/TRBV6-3
clone_size: .
cdr3_aa: CAISNSPYNEQFF
cdr3_nt: TGTGCCATCTCTAATTCTCCCTACAATGAGCAGTTCTTC

d_call: .
cdr3_length: 13
j_call: TRBJ1-1
v_call: TRBV5-6
clone_size: many
cdr3_aa: CASSFGGNLEAFF
cdr3_nt: TGTGCCAGCAGCTTTGGGGGTAACCTTGAAGCTTTCTTT

d_call: TRBD1
cdr3_length: 13
j_call: TRBJ1-2
v_call: TRBV20-1
clone_size: .
cdr3_aa: CSASGQGPYGYTF
cdr3_nt: TGCAGTGCTTCGGGACAGGGCCCCTATGGCTACACCTTC

d_call: TRBD1
cdr3_length: 14
j_call: TRBJ2-1
v_call: TRBV6-1
clone_size: many
cdr3_aa: CARTDRGLYNEQFF
cdr3_nt: TGTGCCAGAACTGACAGGGGGCTTTACAATGAGCAGTTCTTC

d_call: TRBD1
cdr3_length: 15
j_call: TRBJ1-5
v_call: TRBV5-8
clone_size: many
cdr3_aa: CASSSWTGGNQPQHF
cdr3_nt: TGTGCCAGCAGCTCGTGGACAGGGGGCAATCAGCCCCAGCATTTT

d_call: .
cdr3_length: 14
j_call: TRBJ2-2
v_call: TRBV5-4
clone_size: .
cdr3_aa: CASSFGQYTGELFF
cdr3_nt: TGTGCCAGCAGCTTCGGACAGTACACCGGGGAGCTGTTTTTT

d_call: .
cdr3_length: 14
j_call: TRBJ2-5
v_call: TRBV11-3
clone_size: many
cdr3_aa: CASSSSWDQETQYF
cdr3_nt: TGTGCCAGCAGCTCATCCTGGGACCAAGAGACCCAGTACTTC

d_call: TRBD2
cdr3_length: 16
j_call: TRBJ2-5
v_call: TRBV3-1
clone_size: .
cdr3_aa: CASSQSLAGARETQYF
cdr3_nt: TGTGCCAGCAGCCAAAGTCTAGCGGGGGCAAGGGAGACCCAGTACTTC

d_call: .
cdr3_length: 14
j_call: TRBJ1-1
v_call: TRBV3-1
clone_size: many
cdr3_aa: CASSQDQPTSEAFF
cdr3_nt: TGTGCCAGCAGCCAAGATCAACCGACCTCTGAAGCTTTCTTT

d_call: .
cdr3_length: 13
j_call: TRBJ2-6
v_call: TRBV20-1
clone_size: many
cdr3_aa: CSVASSGANVLTF
cdr3_nt: TGCAGTGTGGCTTCCTCTGGGGCCAACGTCCTGACTTTC

d_call: TRBD2
cdr3_length: 16
j_call: TRBJ2-3
v_call: TRBV19
clone_size: .
cdr3_aa: CASSILAGGFTDTQYF
cdr3_nt: TGTGCCAGTAGTATATTAGCGGGGGGATTCACAGATACGCAGTATTTT

d_call: TRBD2
cdr3_length: 19
j_call: TRBJ2-2
v_call: TRBV7-6
clone_size: many
cdr3_aa: CASSLGDRSGVVDTGELFF
cdr3_nt: TGTGCCAGCAGCCTCGGGGACCGTAGCGGGGTCGTTGACACCGGGGAGCTGTTTTTT

d_call: .
cdr3_length: 12
j_call: TRBJ1-2
v_call: TRBV20-1
clone_size: many
cdr3_aa: CSAVQGTDGYTF
cdr3_nt: TGCAGTGCTGTCCAGGGTACGGATGGCTACACCTTC

d_call: .
cdr3_length: 14
j_call: TRBJ1-1
v_call: TRBV19
clone_size: few
cdr3_aa: CASYRQWGNTEAFF
cdr3_nt: TGTGCCAGTTACAGACAGTGGGGCAACACTGAAGCTTTCTTT

d_call: .
cdr3_length: 15
j_call: TRBJ1-1
v_call: TRBV11-2
clone_size: .
cdr3_aa: CASSPRTGWGTEAFF
cdr3_nt: TGTGCCAGCAGCCCCCGTACAGGGTGGGGCACTGAAGCTTTCTTT

d_call: .
cdr3_length: 12
j_call: TRBJ2-3
v_call: TRBV20-1
clone_size: few
cdr3_aa: CSALQNTDTQYF
cdr3_nt: TGCAGTGCTCTCCAGAACACAGATACGCAGTATTTT

d_call: TRBD1
cdr3_length: 13
j_call: TRBJ2-7
v_call: TRBV5-1
clone_size: .
cdr3_aa: CASSSGTAYEQYF
cdr3_nt: TGCGCCAGCAGCTCGGGGACAGCCTACGAGCAGTACTTC

d_call: .
cdr3_length: 16
j_call: TRBJ2-6
v_call: TRBV18
clone_size: few
cdr3_aa: CASSPLRTAGANVLTF
cdr3_nt: TGTGCCAGCTCACCACTACGGACAGCAGGGGCCAACGTCCTGACTTTC

d_call: TRBD2
cdr3_length: 14
j_call: TRBJ2-2
v_call: TRBV2
clone_size: many
cdr3_aa: CASNRLADTGELFF
cdr3_nt: TGTGCCAGCAATAGACTAGCGGACACCGGGGAGCTGTTTTTT

d_call: TRBD1
cdr3_length: 17
j_call: TRBJ1-5
v_call: TRBV12-3/TRBV12-4
clone_size: many
cdr3_aa: CASSSHRDRPRNQPQHF
cdr3_nt: TGTGCCAGCAGTTCCCACCGGGACAGACCACGGAATCAGCCCCAGCATTTT

d_call: .
cdr3_length: 15
j_call: TRBJ1-5
v_call: TRBV5-1
clone_size: many
cdr3_aa: CASSTLPDSNQPQHF
cdr3_nt: TGCGCCAGCAGCACCCTTCCTGATAGCAATCAGCCCCAGCATTTT

d_call: .
cdr3_length: 17
j_call: TRBJ1-5
v_call: TRBV12-3/TRBV12-4
clone_size: many
cdr3_aa: CASSLEGWGRSNQPQHF
cdr3_nt: TGTGCCAGCAGTTTGGAGGGATGGGGCAGGAGCAATCAGCCCCAGCATTTT

d_call: TRBD1
cdr3_length: 14
j_call: TRBJ2-2
v_call: TRBV19
clone_size: few
cdr3_aa: CATGGTGGTGELFF
cdr3_nt: TGTGCCACGGGGGGGACAGGGGGCACCGGGGAGCTGTTTTTT

d_call: .
cdr3_length: 13
j_call: TRBJ2-5
v_call: TRBV20-1
clone_size: many
cdr3_aa: CSARAGLQETQYF
cdr3_nt: TGCAGTGCTAGAGCGGGGCTACAAGAGACCCAGTACTTC

d_call: TRBD1
cdr3_length: 12
j_call: TRBJ1-2
v_call: TRBV20-1
clone_size: .
cdr3_aa: CSASGQEYGYTF
cdr3_nt: TGCAGTGCTTCGGGACAGGAGTATGGCTACACCTTC

d_call: .
cdr3_length: 13
j_call: TRBJ1-4
v_call: TRBV3-1
clone_size: many
cdr3_aa: CASSQVPSEKLFF
cdr3_nt: TGTGCCAGCAGCCAAGTACCGTCTGAAAAACTGTTTTTT

d_call: .
cdr3_length: 14
j_call: TRBJ2-5
v_call: TRBV5-6
clone_size: many
cdr3_aa: CASSFPTRQETQYF
cdr3_nt: TGTGCCAGCAGCTTTCCAACTAGGCAAGAGACCCAGTACTTC